This T cell receptor beta chain stems from a study of Ad26.COV2.S vaccination and SARS-CoV-2 variants. Background on the study: Participant was drawn from the COV1001 Ad26.COV2.S trial arm. Ad26.COV2.S shots went into the muscle once or twice, 56 days apart.

Method: immunoSEQ multiplex PCR; TCRdb's copy keeps in-frame clones and lacks some. The sample lists about 400,000 clones; approximately 89% were seen once. The CDR3 is made up of 16 amino acids. The V gene lost 2 bases and the J gene lost 2 bases, with 15 bases spanning the gap. Germline V lookup: CDR1 SGHVS, CDR2 FNYEAQ. With regard to this clone: Its antigen is unknown.

General study findings and limits: The breadth of spike-specific CD8+ and CD4+ T cell responses after vaccination was reportedly substantial.

Treatment specified: around 19 received Ad26.COV2.S at low or high dose, single or two shots; 5 received placebo; per-sample allocation not given. Sampling happened 63 days after the first vaccine or placebo injection. The J gene is TRBJ2-5, the V gene TRBV7-6, with D possibly TRBD2 on 7 matching bases. The TCR sequence derives from a person aged 18 to 59 who received the Ad26.COV2.S COVID-19 vaccine or a placebo. The input for sequencing was peripheral blood, taken in a trial of Ad26.COV2.S vaccine versus placebo. DNA for the CDR3: TGTGCCAGCAGCTTATTTGGGGGGCGGGGGCAAGAGACCCAGTACTTC. Its protein is CASSLFGGRGQETQYF.